This T cell receptor beta chain was recorded in a study of OX40 agonist ivuxolimab in advanced cancers. Looking at the study overall: Patients undergoing dose escalation presented with hepatocellular carcinoma, melanoma, renal cell or head and neck cancer. Whole-study results and caveats: Relative to CD4+ cells, CD8+ T cells on average had more expanded clones.

Peripheral blood came from all dose cohorts at three timepoints. Assay: immunoSEQ multiplex PCR; the TCRdb copy retains only in-frame clones and omits some. The sample yields 100,000 or so clones, just over 90% seen once. Details on this clone: Its antigen remains unidentified.

Trimming cost V 6 bases and J 6 bases; bases outside gene matches: 6. Per the germline V gene, CDR1 is MNHEY and CDR2 is SMNVEV (reference sequence). CDR3 length equals 16 residues. The receptor was isolated from an adult with an advanced solid tumor such as melanoma, head and neck, liver or kidney cancer. This specimen consisted of CD4+ or CD8+ T cells sorted from blood, obtained in a trial of the OX40 agonist ivuxolimab. The chain carries TRBV27 and TRBJ2-3, with 16 nucleotides matching TRBD2. CDR3 protein: CASRGLAGGPGDTQYF. The CDR3, as DNA: TGTGCCAGCAGGGGACTAGCGGGAGGGCCTGGGGATACGCAGTATTTT.